In its sample, the clone carrying this TCR beta chain was seen many times. This entry belongs to a study of T cells after yellow fever vaccination. TCRdb called the 5' RACE reads again in MiXCR, with one record for every CDR3 protein. Here the sample spans about 150,000 distinct CDR3 sequences, more than 6.5% being singletons. Germline V gene sequence: CDR1 DFQATT, CDR2 SNEGSKA (reference sequence). V was clipped by 3 bases and J by 1 base; unmatched bases: 13. This CDR3 is built from 17 residues. V usage is TRBV20-1 and J usage is TRBJ2-5; 8 bases fit TRBD1. This receptor was obtained from a man aged 25-45 years who received the YFV17D yellow fever vaccine. The material sequenced was CD4+ T cells sorted from PBMCs, taken 10 days after the yellow fever booster vaccination. CDR3 coding DNA: TGCAGTGCTAGTCCCTGGACGGGACAGGCCTCCCAAGAGACCCAGTACTTC. It codes for CSASPWTGQASQETQYF.